The TCR beta chain under discussion was sequenced for a study of OX40 agonist ivuxolimab in advanced cancers. Study overall: Patients received intravenous ivuxolimab every 2 weeks at 0.01 to 10 mg/kg. Study-wide results and caveats: In the 0.1 to 3.0 mg/kg range, CD4+ and CD8+ blood T cells had expanded clonally by week 6.

The length of the CDR3 is 16 residues. V shed 3 bases, J shed 6 bases, and the junction held 11 bases outside the gene matches. Looked up from germline, CDR1 is SGHRS and CDR2 is YFSETQ. Turning to this clone: Its specificity is unknown.

Some clones are missing from TCRdb's copy, which holds only in-frame ones; the method was immunoSEQ multiplex PCR. Of 43,000 or so clones listed, around 87% are singletons. This sample comprised CD4+ or CD8+ T cells sorted from blood, obtained in a trial of the OX40 agonist ivuxolimab. The sequence was obtained from an adult with an advanced solid tumor such as melanoma, head and neck, liver or kidney cancer. The J gene is TRBJ2-3, the V gene TRBV5-1; 9 nucleotides line up with TRBD1. CDR3 in DNA: TGCGCCAGCAGCTCCTCGCTGGGGACAGGGAGGGATACGCAGTATTTT. Residues: CASSSSLGTGRDTQYF.